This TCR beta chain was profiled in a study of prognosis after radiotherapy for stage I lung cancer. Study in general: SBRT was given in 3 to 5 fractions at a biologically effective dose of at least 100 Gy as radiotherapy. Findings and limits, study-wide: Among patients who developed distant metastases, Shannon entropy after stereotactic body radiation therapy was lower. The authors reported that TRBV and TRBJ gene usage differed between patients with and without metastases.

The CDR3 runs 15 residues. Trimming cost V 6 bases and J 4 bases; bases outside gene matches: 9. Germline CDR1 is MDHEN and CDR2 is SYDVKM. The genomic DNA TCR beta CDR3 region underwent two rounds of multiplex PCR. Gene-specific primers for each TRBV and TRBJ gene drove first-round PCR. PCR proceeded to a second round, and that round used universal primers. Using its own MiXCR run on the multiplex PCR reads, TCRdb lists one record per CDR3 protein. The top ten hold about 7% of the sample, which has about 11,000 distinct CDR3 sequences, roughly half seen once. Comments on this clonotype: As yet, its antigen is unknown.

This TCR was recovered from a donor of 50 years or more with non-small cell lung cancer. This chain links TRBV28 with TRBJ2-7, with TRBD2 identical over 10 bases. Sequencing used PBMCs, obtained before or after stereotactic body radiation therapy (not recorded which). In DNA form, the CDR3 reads TGTGCCAGCAGCACCTTAGCGGGAGGATTATACGAGCAGTACTTC. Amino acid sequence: CASSTLAGGLYEQYF.